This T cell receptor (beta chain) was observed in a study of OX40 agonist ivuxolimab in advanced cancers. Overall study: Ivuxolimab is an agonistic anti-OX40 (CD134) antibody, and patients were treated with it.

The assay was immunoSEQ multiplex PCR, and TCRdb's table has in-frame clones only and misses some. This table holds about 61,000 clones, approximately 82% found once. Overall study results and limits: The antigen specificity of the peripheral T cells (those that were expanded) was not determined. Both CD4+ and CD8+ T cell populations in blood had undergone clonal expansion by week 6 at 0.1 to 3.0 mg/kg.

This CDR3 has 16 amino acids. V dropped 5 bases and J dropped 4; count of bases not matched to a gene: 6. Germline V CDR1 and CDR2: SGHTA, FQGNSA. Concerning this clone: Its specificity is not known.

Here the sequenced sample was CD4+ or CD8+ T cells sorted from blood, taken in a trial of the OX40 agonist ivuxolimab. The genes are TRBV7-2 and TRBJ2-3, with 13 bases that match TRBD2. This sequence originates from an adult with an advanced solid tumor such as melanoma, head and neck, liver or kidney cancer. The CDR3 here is CASSLGLAGAADTQYF. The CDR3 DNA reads TGTGCCAGCAGCCTCGGACTAGCGGGGGCAGCAGATACGCAGTATTTT.